The sequence of this T cell receptor beta chain was determined in a study of response to subunit inactivated influenza vaccine (dated by TCRdb to 2016 to 2018). Notes on the research overall: To follow how T cells responded to a trivalent subunit inactivated influenza vaccine, the researchers relied on deep quantitative profiling of the T cell receptor repertoire.

Concerning this clonotype: Its antigen remains undetermined. Base qualities are not provided; no much larger clone lies one nucleotide away.

Germline trimming amounts to 4 bases on V and 3 bases on J, with 8 as the count of junction bases outside the gene matches. The CDR3 spans 15 residues, from the cysteine through the phenylalanine. Kept here is only the CDR3 DNA, which spans 45 bases and is read in frame from base 1. Points the paper makes about the study in general: The authors proposed that each seasonal influenza vaccination may bring in only a limited number of new T cells.

Library method: RT-PCR. Instrument used: Illumina HiSeq 2500. TCRdb reworked the public reads: Q25 trimming with fastp, MiXCR clone assembly, productive beta chains retained. CDR3 protein sequences are deduplicated, and each keeps its most common genes and DNA. In this sample the table shows around 580,000 distinct CDR3 sequences, approximately 15% of which occur a single time. The ten largest clonotypes hold roughly 11% of the sample. The V and J genes are TRBV12-3 or TRBV12-4 and TRBJ2-5; TRBD2 fits 7 bases in the junction. This receptor was obtained from a man in his fifties or sixties who received an inactivated influenza vaccine. Donor details come from another sample of the same person, matched by shared clones. Sequencing was performed on PBMCs from blood, taken 12 days after vaccination. The CDR3 reads as follows: CASSSPARGEETQYF. In nucleotide form, the sequence is TGTGCCAGCAGTTCCCCTGCCCGGGGGGAAGAGACCCAGTACTTC.